The clone carrying this T cell receptor (beta chain) has only a few counts. Clones were read by immunoSEQ multiplex PCR, and TCRdb kept only the in-frame ones, dropping some. The sample comprises roughly 120,000 clones, roughly 90% of which are singletons, and under 3.5% rests with the top ten. The data were taken from a study of T cell responses to AZD1222 COVID-19 vaccine. The CDR3 spans 13 residues. CDR1 and CDR2 (germline): SGHTA, FQGNSA. The V gene lost 1 base and the J gene lost 9 bases, with 12 bases spanning the gap. The J gene is TRBJ2-5, the V gene TRBV7-2; no firm D call. The specimen was peripheral blood, collected on day 0 of AZD1222 vaccination. This sequence was found in an adult in good health. The CDR3 sequence: CASSLEELSSQYF. In DNA form, the CDR3 reads TGTGCCAGCAGCTTAGAAGAGCTTTCGTCCCAGTACTTC.